This record looks at one T cell receptor (beta chain) sequence and its context. TCRdb processed the 5' RACE reads anew with MiXCR; each CDR3 protein has one entry. The table shows hundreds of thousands of distinct CDR3 sequences, with approximately 30% occurring only once. This entry is derived from a study of identical twins' blood T cells. Germline CDR1 is SQVTM and CDR2 is ANQGSEA. The V and J ends lost 6 bases and 2 bases respectively, with 11 bases between them. This CDR3 contains 12 residues. This rearrangement joins TRBV29-1 to TRBJ2-7; D is ambiguous. This receptor was taken from a woman aged 18 to 55 in good health. Material for sequencing was PBMCs. The CDR3 DNA sequence: TGCAGCGTCCGGAGCCAAACCTACGAGCAGTACTTC. This encodes CSVRSQTYEQYF.